This T cell receptor (beta chain) was documented in a study of blood T cell dynamics during melanoma immunotherapy. Study information: First-line therapy was either pembrolizumab or nivolumab with ipilimumab for metastatic melanoma.

The time point denotes: week 3, after first cycle of checkpoint inhibitor. Apart from a couple of fast progressors, RECIST 1.1 response was judged 12 weeks post-infusion. Patients with prior systemic cancer treatment, concomitant immunosuppressants, or other active malignancies were excluded. This table comes from immunoSEQ multiplex PCR, and its TCRdb copy is limited to in-frame clones, with some not included. The sample yields 14,000 to 15,000 clones, 87% seen once. The germline V gene has CDR1 SGHTA and CDR2 FQGNSA. The J segment lost 7 bases and the V segment lost 3 bases, leaving 8 bases of the junction unmatched. There are 15 residues in the CDR3. Study conclusions and caveats: It remained unknown if the driving T cell clones were melanoma-specific.

About this clone itself: Its antigen is not identified.

The sequence came from a human donor with melanoma. The chain is built from TRBV7-2 and TRBJ2-2; 7 bases map to TRBD2. This specimen was blood, taken from a patient treated with checkpoint blockade. This CDR3 reads CASSFSAGADGELFF. In DNA, the CDR3 is TGTGCCAGCAGCTTCTCGGCGGGAGCGGACGGGGAGCTGTTTTTT.